This T cell receptor beta chain emerged from a study of blood T cell repertoires in COVID-19. Whole-study context: Samples of COVID-19 (acute and convalescent) were obtained from the United States, Italy and Spain. The analysed material was cDNA or gDNA that came from T cells, B-cell-depleted T cells, or PBMCs.

V lost 0 bases to trimming and J lost 3 bases, with 12 bases between them. The CDR3 sequence is 16 residues long. Germline-derived CDR1 and CDR2 are MNHNS and SASEGT. Authors' methods: How many nucleated cells were present was estimated from reference gene primer amplification. Repertoires were generated with immunoSEQ multiplex PCR, while TCRdb's copy carries only in-frame clones and drops some. Clone size and V and J calls were adopted from that table, with D and trimming inferred from the DNA. The sample includes 150,000 to 200,000 clones, almost 80% of them seen just once. The sample taken for sequencing was peripheral blood. The clonotype comes from a woman in her 70s with acute or convalescent COVID-19. V is TRBV6-1 and J is TRBJ1-5; D gene ambiguous. This CDR3 reads CASSEALAGLNQPQHF. The DNA of the CDR3 is TGTGCCAGCAGTGAAGCGCTGGCAGGCCTCAATCAGCCCCAGCATTTT.